Below are 19 T cell receptor beta chains sequenced from a single sample in a study of identical twins. TCRdb independently ran MiXCR on the 5' RACE reads; one entry per CDR3 protein. The sample includes around 140,000 distinct CDR3 sequences, under 4.5% of them seen just once. The material sequenced was memory T cells sorted from blood. Receptors were obtained from a man aged 18 to 29 in good health.

This clonotype was observed a handful of times. This chain uses TRBV6-5 with TRBJ1-2; D possibly corresponds to TRBD1 (5 bases). V lost 4 bases, J lost 6 bases, and 9 bases lay in between. This CDR3 has 12 residues. From germline, CDR1 is MNHEY and CDR2 SVGAGI. CDR3 protein: CASSFWGDGYTF. The CDR3 DNA sequence: TGTGCCAGCAGTTTTTGGGGGGATGGCTACACCTTC.

This clonotype was observed many times. The chain joins TRBV20-1 to TRBJ2-1; either TRBD1 or TRBD2 may supply D (5 bases each). Trimming cost V 5 bases and J 7 bases, with 21 bases left between them. The CDR3 totals 15 residues. Germline assignment: CDR1 DFQATT and CDR2 SNEGSKA (reference sequence). CDR3 in amino acids: CSASLTGTGKNEQFF. For the CDR3, the DNA is TGCAGTGCTTCACTCACCGGGACGGGTAAAAATGAGCAGTTCTTC.

This clonotype has a count of ten or more. The chain joins TRBV7-7 to TRBJ2-1, with unresolved D. Germline CDR1 is SSHAT and CDR2 is FNYEAQ (reference sequence). CDR3 length equals 13 residues. V lost 5 bases to trimming and J lost 4 bases, with 9 bases between them. The DNA for the CDR3 is TGTGCCAGCAGCGCCAACACGTACAATGAGCAGTTCTTC. Translation gives CASSANTYNEQFF.

This clonotype came up many times. The J gene is TRBJ1-2, the V gene TRBV5-5, with TRBD1 identical over 7 bases. Germline CDR1 SGHKS, CDR2 YYEKEE (reference sequence). The CDR3 totals 15 residues. J gave up 6 bases and V 1 base, and 9 bases lay outside the gene matches. This CDR3 is CASSLNPGGSDGYTF. Written as DNA, the CDR3 is TGTGCCAGCAGCTTGAACCCAGGGGGGTCGGATGGCTACACCTTC.

This clonotype appeared many times. This rearrangement joins TRBV5-1 to TRBJ2-5, with D tentatively TRBD1 (5 bases). This CDR3 is 14 amino acids long. With 4 bases removed from V and 2 bases from J, the gap between germline ends came to 12 bases. CDR1 is SGHRS and CDR2 is YFSETQ in the germline V gene. CDR3 region: CASSAGSWQETQYF. In DNA, the CDR3 is TGCGCCAGCAGCGCAGGGTCGTGGCAAGAGACCCAGTACTTC.

This clonotype appeared many times. The chain combines TRBV7-9 with TRBJ1-3, with D possibly matching TRBD1 (5 bases). The V end lost 6 bases, the J end lost 4 bases, and 13 bases lay between the germline ends. Germline CDR1 SEHNR, CDR2 FQNEAQ (reference sequence). CDR3 size: 14 residues. The CDR3 region has the DNA TGTGCCAGCAGTCTTCAGGGTTTCGGAAACACCATATATTTT. It translates to CASSLQGFGNTIYF.

This clonotype was counted ten times or more. The chain combines TRBV7-2 with TRBJ1-5, with D perhaps matching TRBD1 (6 bases). CDR3 length: 16 amino acids. Trimming cost V 4 bases and J 3 bases, with 16 bases left between them. Germline V gene lookup returns CDR1 SGHTA and CDR2 FQGNSA. The DNA of the CDR3 is TGTGCCAGCAGCTCGATGACAGGATGGGACAATCAGCCCCAGCATTTT. Amino acids: CASSSMTGWDNQPQHF. The whole variable domain, filled in from reference TRBV7-2 and TRBJ1-5, reads GAGVSQSPSNKVTEKGKDVELRCDPISGHTALYWYRQSLGQGLEFLIYFQGNSAPDKSGLPSDRFSAERTGGSVSTLTIQRTQQEDSAVYLCASSSMTGWDNQPQHFGDGTRLSIL.

In its sample, this clonotype was seen many times. CDR3 DNA: TGTGCCAGCAGGGAGGCCACCGCTTATGATGAGGTGCAGTATTTT. Residues: CASREATAYDEVQYF. This rearrangement joins TRBV27 to TRBJ2-3; the D gene is possibly TRBD2 (5 bases). The CDR3 is 15 residues long. Trimming shortened V by 6 bases and J by 11 bases, and 24 bases separated the two germline ends. The V gene's germline CDR1 is MNHEY and CDR2 SMNVEV (reference sequence).

This clonotype was recorded many times. The rearrangement uses TRBV6-5 and TRBJ1-2; unclear D gene. Germline assignment: CDR1 MNHEY and CDR2 SVGAGI. The CDR3 has 12 amino acids. CDR3 region: CEITAGNYGYTF. In DNA, the CDR3 is TGTGAAATTACGGCGGGGAACTATGGCTACACCTTC.

This clonotype was observed at least ten times. In DNA, the CDR3 is TGTGCCAGCAGCTTACCTAGCGGGAGCTATGAGCAGTTCTTC. Translated: CASSLPSGSYEQFF. This chain uses TRBV7-9 with TRBJ2-1; the match to TRBD2 covers 10 bases. The CDR3 length is 14 residues. Germline trimming cut 2 bases from V and 8 bases from J; bases unmatched to any gene: 3. The germline V gene encodes CDR1 SEHNR and CDR2 FQNEAQ (reference sequence).

This clonotype was seen repeatedly, ten times or more. The rearrangement joins TRBV5-1 to TRBJ1-1; tentatively, D is TRBD1 (6 bases). Trimming removed 1 base at V and 1 base at J, with 11 bases between. The CDR3 contains 15 residues. Germline V gene sequence: CDR1 SGHRS, CDR2 YFSETQ. DNA of the CDR3: TGCGCCAGCAGCTTGCTCCCGACAGGGAACACTGAAGCTTTCTTT. This encodes CASSLLPTGNTEAFF.

This clonotype occurred a few times. This chain connects TRBV7-9 to TRBJ2-3; 8 bases are a match to TRBD1. The germline CDR1 and CDR2 sequences are SEHNR and FQNEAQ (reference sequence). The CDR3 extends over 15 amino acids. With 10 bases clipped from V and 4 bases from J, the junction kept 13 bases outside the gene matches. The CDR3 region is CATRQGSNNADTQYF. CDR3 DNA sequence: TGTGCCACAAGACAGGGGAGTAACAACGCAGATACGCAGTATTTT.

This clonotype was observed many times. The chain carries TRBV7-8 and TRBJ1-2; D may be TRBD1 (6 bases). In germline, CDR1 is SGHVS, CDR2 FQNEAQ. The length of the CDR3 is 12 residues. The ends were cut back, 1 base at V and 7 bases at J, with 7 bases in the middle. Here the CDR3 reads CASSLEGVGYTF. The CDR3 DNA sequence: TGTGCCAGCAGCTTAGAGGGGGTTGGCTACACCTTC.

This clonotype was seen many times. The V and J genes are TRBV25-1 and TRBJ2-5; D possibly corresponds to TRBD1 (5 bases). Germline values: CDR1 MGHDK, CDR2 SYGVNS. Trimming removed 6 bases from V and 5 bases from J, with 19 bases in between. This CDR3 contains 15 residues. The CDR3 loop is CASRDSRVPGETQYF. The DNA for the CDR3 is TGTGCCAGCAGAGACTCCAGGGTCCCAGGGGAGACCCAGTACTTC.

This chain joins TRBV20-1 and TRBJ2-7; D possibly matches TRBD1 or TRBD2 (5 bases each). CDR1 DFQATT and CDR2 SNEGSKA come from the germline V gene (reference sequence). Trimming took off 3 bases at V and 3 bases at J, with 18 bases between the two ends. This CDR3 is built from 15 residues. CDR3 in amino acids: CSASRSGSGYYEQYF. CDR3 DNA sequence: TGCAGTGCTAGCCGATCAGGGAGCGGTTACTACGAGCAGTACTTC.

At least ten counts were recorded for this clonotype. V gene TRBV6-4 combines with J gene TRBJ2-6, with D possibly TRBD2 on 6 matching bases. This CDR3 spans 15 amino acids. The germline V gene has CDR1 MRHNA and CDR2 SNTAGT. The V and J ends lost 2 bases and 2 bases respectively, with 7 bases between them. CDR3 in amino acids: CASSDTGAGANVLTF. CDR3 DNA sequence: TGTGCCAGCAGTGACACGGGGGCTGGGGCCAACGTCCTGACTTTC.

In the case of this clonotype: A single base separates this from a much larger clone, so it may be a read error. This chain connects TRBV30 to TRBJ1-4; D is perhaps TRBD1 (6 bases). CDR1 is GTSNPN and CDR2 is SVGIG in the germline V gene (reference sequence). The CDR3 totals 14 residues. For the CDR3, the DNA is TGTGCCTGTAGTGTTCTCGGACAGAATGAAAAACTGTTTTTT. It is translated as CACSVLGQNEKLFF. Variable domain in full (rest from reference TRBV30 and TRBJ1-4): SQTIHQWPATLVQPVGSPLSLECTVEGTSNPNLYWYRQAAGRGLQLLFYSVGIGQISSEVPQNLSASRPQDRQFILSSKKLLLSDSGFYLCACSVLGQNEKLFFGSGTQLSVL.

This clonotype came up many times. The chain has TRBV4-2 and TRBJ1-3; no firm D call. Trimming shortened V by 4 bases and J by 4 bases, and 14 bases separated the two germline ends. This CDR3 has 15 amino acids. Germline lookup yields CDR1 LGHNA and CDR2 YNFKEQ. This CDR3 reads CASSLLPTSGNTIYF. The CDR3 DNA follows: TGTGCCAGCAGCCTATTACCGACAAGCGGAAACACCATATATTTT.

This clonotype was seen many times. The V and J genes are TRBV5-1 and TRBJ2-2, with a weak D call TRBD2 (6 bases). The CDR3 is made up of 15 amino acids. V dropped 1 base and J dropped 5 bases, with 12 bases sitting between them. Germline assignment: CDR1 SGHRS and CDR2 YFSETQ. Written as DNA, the CDR3 is TGCGCCAGCAGCTTGTCTGTAGGAGGGACCGGGGAGCTGTTTTTT. Translation gives CASSLSVGGTGELFF.